This T cell receptor (beta chain) was identified during a study of CD8+ T cells in alopecia areata. After isolation, RNA underwent reverse transcription to generate cDNA as the sequencing template. Using immunoSEQ multiplex PCR, the repertoire was profiled, and TCRdb retains in-frame clones only, with some absent. The sample contains approximately 98,000 clones, 55% to 70% of which appear only once. CDR1 and CDR2 (germline): SGHDT, YYEEEE. The CDR3 contains 14 residues. V was cut by 1 base and J by 2 bases, with 7 bases left in between. The investigators collected lesional scalp punch biopsies and peripheral blood from alopecia areata patients. A word on this clone: The target antigen is unknown.

Notes on the study in general: In scalp samples, resident alphabeta T cells of normal skin are also sequenced. Relative to normal scalp, lesional scalp, especially alopecia totalis/universalis, showed higher clonality.

Sequenced input: NKG2D-low CD8+ T cells sorted from blood. V is TRBV5-6 and J is TRBJ1-5; possible D gene TRBD1, 5 bases. This TCR derives from a human donor with alopecia areata. The CDR3 spells CASSLMTGNQPQHF. The CDR3 region has the DNA TGTGCCAGCAGCTTGATGACAGGCAATCAGCCCCAGCATTTT.